Shown below are 17 T cell receptor beta chains from a single sample sequenced in a study of vaccination and CD4 T cells after COVID-19. Researchers used the Oncomine TCR Beta short-read assay to sequence DNA from cultured CD4+ T cells. TCRdb analysed the PCR reads with MiXCR anew, one entry per CDR3 protein. The repertoire holds more than 10,000 distinct CDR3 sequences, 35% to 40% seen once, with around 18% in the top ten. The treatment is: approximately 10-day PBMC culture with coronavirus spike peptide pools or control peptides (ViraFEST assay). These receptors lack a known antigen. The sequenced material came from cultured CD4+ T cells from blood. The source is a human donor with COVID-19.

This clonotype was counted a few times. The chain recombines TRBV11-2 with TRBJ1-2; no definite D call. This CDR3 is 14 amino acids long. The V end lost 1 base, the J end lost 2 bases, and 8 bases lay between the germline ends. From germline, CDR1 is SGHAT and CDR2 FQNNGV. The CDR3 region has the DNA TGTGCCAGCAGCTTAGCGCCCCCGAACTATGGCTACACCTTC. Its protein is CASSLAPPNYGYTF. The full variable domain, its missing parts supplied by reference TRBV11-2 and TRBJ1-2, is EAGVAQSPRYKIIEKRQSVAFWCNPISGHATLYWYQQILGQGPKLLIQFQNNGVVDDSQLPKDRFSAERLKGVDSTLKIQPAKLEDSAVYLCASSLAPPNYGYTFGSGTRLTVV.

J is TRBJ2-3 and V is TRBV30; no firm D call. This CDR3 region has 13 residues. Germline CDR1 GTSNPN, CDR2 SVGIG (reference sequence). The ends were cut back, 0 bases at V and 3 bases at J, with 7 bases in the middle. For the CDR3, the DNA is TGTGCCTGGAGTGTCACAAGGACAGATACGCAGTATTTT. Protein sequence: CAWSVTRTDTQYF.

This sequence joins TRBV28 and TRBJ2-3; 7 nucleotides match TRBD2. The junction had 14 bases not matched to a gene; V was cut back by 3 bases and J by 2 bases. The CDR3 is 18 amino acids. Germline loops: CDR1 MDHEN, CDR2 SYDVKM. CDR3: CASSLWGGGSQNTDTQYF. In DNA form, the CDR3 reads TGTGCCAGCAGTTTGTGGGGGGGAGGTAGTCAAAACACAGATACGCAGTATTTT. Combining the CDR3 with reference TRBV28 and TRBJ2-3 gives the whole variable domain DVKVTQSSRYLVKRTGEKVFLECVQDMDHENMFWYRQDPGLGLRLIYFSYDVKMKEKGDIPEGYSVSREKKERFSLILESASTNQTSMYLCASSLWGGGSQNTDTQYFGPGTRLTVL.

Only a few counts were recorded for this clonotype. The chain is built from TRBV7-8 and TRBJ1-2; a weak D match, TRBD1 (5 bases). The CDR3 extends over 16 amino acids. Germline lookup yields CDR1 SGHVS and CDR2 FQNEAQ. V was cut by 5 bases and J by 1 base, with 17 bases left in between. The CDR3 is CASSADGGLDNYGYTF. The CDR3 DNA sequence: TGTGCCAGCAGCGCAGATGGGGGTCTGGATAACTATGGCTACACCTTC.

This clonotype was picked up a small number of times. The chain joins TRBV7-2 to TRBJ2-7; D possibly corresponds to TRBD2 (6 bases). Germline CDR1 is SGHTA and CDR2 is FQGNSA. The CDR3 sequence is 15 residues long. V lost 4 bases and J lost 0, with 13 bases in between. The CDR3 DNA sequence: TGTGCCAGCAGCTCATCGGCTAGCGTCTCCTACGAGCAGTACTTC. It codes for CASSSSASVSYEQYF. Based on the CDR3 plus reference TRBV7-2 and TRBJ2-7, the full variable domain is GAGVSQSPSNKVTEKGKDVELRCDPISGHTALYWYRQSLGQGLEFLIYFQGNSAPDKSGLPSDRFSAERTGGSVSTLTIQRTQQEDSAVYLCASSSSASVSYEQYFGPGTRLTVT.

CDR3 sequence reads: CASSFRTGGENIQYF. The CDR3 nucleotides are TGTGCCAGCAGTTTCCGGACGGGCGGCGAAAACATTCAGTACTTC. This chain links TRBV6-2 or TRBV6-3 with TRBJ2-4; D uncertain. This CDR3 comprises 15 residues. Germline CDR1 is MNHEY and CDR2 is SVGEGT. The V end lost 4 bases, the J end lost 5 bases, and 15 bases lay between the germline ends.

The chain is built from TRBV24-1 and TRBJ1-1; D gene uncertain. The CDR3 has 13 residues. Trimming removed 3 bases from V and 1 base from J, with 5 bases in between. Germline V gene sequence: CDR1 KGHDR, CDR2 SFDVKD. DNA of the CDR3: TGTGCCACCAGTGATAGTGGGAACACTGAAGCTTTCTTT. It yields the protein CATSDSGNTEAFF.

Regarding this clonotype: One end of the junction is discordant with germline, which a read error may explain. The chain uses TRBV7-7 and TRBJ2-5; 7 nucleotides match TRBD2. Germline lookup yields CDR1 SSHAT and CDR2 FNYEAQ (reference sequence). The CDR3 has 13 amino acids. CDR3 residues: CASSWGGQETQYF. In nucleotides, the CDR3 is TGTGCTAGCAGCTGGGGGGGGCAAGAGACCCAGTACTTC.

V gene TRBV6-1 combines with J gene TRBJ2-5, with D tentatively TRBD2 (6 bases). Germline V gives CDR1 MNHNS, CDR2 SASEGT. V was shortened by 7 bases and J by 4 bases, with 16 bases between the two germline ends. The CDR3 length is 14 residues. CDR3 in DNA: TGTGCCAGCAAGCCATGGAGGGTAGGAGAGACCCAGTACTTC. This gives the protein CASKPWRVGETQYF.

This clonotype was seen more than once but under ten times. The chain combines TRBV5-1 with TRBJ2-1, with D perhaps TRBD1 (6 bases). Germline lookup yields CDR1 SGHRS and CDR2 YFSETQ. This CDR3 region has 14 residues. V lost 5 bases and J 0 bases, leaving 9 bases between the germline ends. The DNA for the CDR3 is TGCGCCAGCAGTAAGGACAGCTCCTACAATGAGCAGTTCTTC. Its translation: CASSKDSSYNEQFF.

V usage is TRBV12-3 or TRBV12-4 and J usage is TRBJ2-7; 9 nucleotides agree with TRBD1. V was clipped by 5 bases and J by 3 bases; unmatched bases: 2. CDR3 size: 13 residues. CDR3 DNA: TGTGCCAGCAGTCCGGGACAGGGCTACGAGCAGTACTTC. Residues: CASSPGQGYEQYF.

This clonotype was counted only a few times. This chain connects TRBV19 to TRBJ2-7, with 8 positions matching TRBD2. Trimming removed 3 bases from V and 2 bases from J; junction bases left unmatched: 6. Germline V gene sequence: CDR1 LNHDA, CDR2 SQIVND (reference sequence). This CDR3 spans 15 amino acids. Here the CDR3 DNA reads TGTGCCAGTAGTATTTTAGCGGGGCGACCCTACGAGCAGTACTTC. Its translation: CASSILAGRPYEQYF.

This clonotype was observed once. This chain links TRBV10-3 with TRBJ2-2, with D perhaps matching TRBD2 (5 bases). CDR1 and CDR2 (germline): ENHRY, SYGVKD. The germline V and J ends were trimmed by 6 bases and 7 bases, with 18 bases remaining between them. The CDR3 sequence is 15 residues long. The CDR3 here is CAISLDADSGGELFF. In nucleotides, the CDR3 is TGTGCCATCAGCCTTGATGCGGACTCTGGCGGGGAGCTGTTTTTT.

This clonotype was seen more than once but under ten times. This chain connects TRBV7-9 to TRBJ1-1; TRBD1 might be the D (5 bases). The CDR3 runs 14 residues. V lost 6 bases, J lost 1 base, and 12 bases lay in between. The V gene's germline CDR1 is SEHNR and CDR2 FQNEAQ (reference sequence). The CDR3 spells CASSYPGRNTEAFF. The CDR3 coding sequence is TGTGCCAGCAGTTACCCGGGACGGAACACTGAAGCTTTCTTT.

The chain employs TRBV19 and TRBJ2-2; no reliable D call. The germline CDR1 and CDR2 sequences are LNHDA and SQIVND (reference sequence). Trimming removed 5 bases from V and 0 bases from J, with 10 bases in between. The CDR3 runs 15 residues. CDR3 region: CASSYEDANTGELFF. The CDR3 region has the DNA TGTGCCAGTAGTTATGAGGATGCGAACACCGGGGAGCTGTTTTTT.

This chain uses TRBV5-1 with TRBJ1-4; 7 bases are shared with TRBD1. The CDR3 spans 15 residues. V shed 6 bases, J shed 0 bases, and the junction held 5 bases outside the gene matches. Looked up from germline, CDR1 is SGHRS and CDR2 is YFSETQ. The CDR3 DNA is TGCGCCAGCACCCAAGGACAGGCAACTAATGAAAAACTGTTTTTT. Protein sequence: CASTQGQATNEKLFF.

This clonotype came up a few times. V is TRBV20-1 and J is TRBJ2-5; D is possibly TRBD1 (5 bases). The V gene lost 3 bases and the J gene lost 4 bases, with 12 bases spanning the gap. Germline values: CDR1 DFQATT, CDR2 SNEGSKA (reference sequence). CDR3 length: 13 amino acids. The CDR3 bases are TGCAGTGCTAGTTTGCCAGGGTCAGAGACCCAGTACTTC. Its translation is CSASLPGSETQYF.